These 7 T cell receptor beta chains came from one sample sequenced in a study of blood T cell repertoires in COVID-19. The data were produced by immunoSEQ multiplex PCR, yet TCRdb's version contains in-frame clones alone and is incomplete. The table lists 130,000 to 150,000 clones, roughly 80% of them singletons. The material sequenced was peripheral blood. Receptors originate from a man aged 65 to 85 who had recovered from COVID-19.

The chain combines TRBV4-1 with TRBJ2-7, with 10 nucleotides matching TRBD1. This CDR3 is 15 amino acids long. The germline V gene encodes CDR1 MGHRA and CDR2 YSYEKL. V shed 0 bases and J 5 bases; nucleotides not matched to a gene: 4. The CDR3, as DNA: TGCGCCAGCAGCCAAGATCCCGGACAGGGGGACGAGCAGTACTTC. Amino acids: CASSQDPGQGDEQYF.

V gene TRBV11-2 combines with J gene TRBJ2-1, with D possibly TRBD1 on 5 matching bases. Germline CDR1 reads SGHAT; CDR2 reads FQNNGV. CDR3 length: 13 residues. V was cut by 5 bases and J by 7 bases, with 12 bases left in between. In nucleotides, the CDR3 is TGTGCCAGCAGCCTACAGGCCCAGAATGAGCAGTTCTTC. This sequence encodes CASSLQAQNEQFF.

The chain is built from TRBV2 and TRBJ2-1; 11 nucleotides line up with TRBD2. Germline-derived CDR1 and CDR2 are SNHLY and FYNNEI. V trimming: 6 bases; J trimming: 6 bases; junction bases outside the gene matches: 4. The CDR3 has 14 amino acids. The CDR3 is CASRIAGGPNEQFF. The CDR3 coding sequence is TGTGCCAGCAGGATAGCGGGAGGGCCCAATGAGCAGTTCTTC.

The chain has TRBV4-1 and TRBJ2-5, with D uncertain. This CDR3 is 14 amino acids long. The germline V gene encodes CDR1 MGHRA and CDR2 YSYEKL. Trimming removed 6 bases from V and 5 bases from J, with 16 bases in between. The CDR3 sequence: CASSGGLAEETQYF. The CDR3 DNA reads as TGCGCCAGCAGTGGTGGGCTGGCAGAGGAGACCCAGTACTTC.

This clone is a singleton in its sample. This rearrangement joins TRBV5-1 to TRBJ2-5, with D tentatively TRBD1 (6 bases). The CDR3 has 15 amino acids. Trimming stripped 4 bases from V and 2 bases from J, with 15 bases between. Germline V gives CDR1 SGHRS, CDR2 YFSETQ. CDR3 amino acids: CASSLQGGQQETQYF. Here the CDR3 DNA reads TGCGCCAGCAGCCTCCAGGGTGGACAGCAAGAGACCCAGTACTTC.

This clone was detected once. The J gene is TRBJ2-5, the V gene TRBV4-1; TRBD1 matches 8 bases. V shed 0 bases, J shed 4 bases, and the junction held 4 bases outside the gene matches. CDR3 length: 15 amino acids. In germline, CDR1 is MGHRA, CDR2 YSYEKL. The CDR3 sequence is CASSQDRGPGETQYF. Here the CDR3 DNA reads TGCGCCAGCAGCCAAGACAGGGGGCCCGGAGAGACCCAGTACTTC.

The chain is built from TRBV6-1 and TRBJ2-7; a possible D gene is TRBD2 (5 bases). The CDR3 has 15 amino acids. Germline loops: CDR1 MNHNS, CDR2 SASEGT. Trimming took 0 bases from V and 3 from J, leaving 12 bases between them. The CDR3 nucleotides are TGTGCCAGCAGTGAAGCGAAATTGACTAACTACGAGCAGTACTTC. It encodes CASSEAKLTNYEQYF.